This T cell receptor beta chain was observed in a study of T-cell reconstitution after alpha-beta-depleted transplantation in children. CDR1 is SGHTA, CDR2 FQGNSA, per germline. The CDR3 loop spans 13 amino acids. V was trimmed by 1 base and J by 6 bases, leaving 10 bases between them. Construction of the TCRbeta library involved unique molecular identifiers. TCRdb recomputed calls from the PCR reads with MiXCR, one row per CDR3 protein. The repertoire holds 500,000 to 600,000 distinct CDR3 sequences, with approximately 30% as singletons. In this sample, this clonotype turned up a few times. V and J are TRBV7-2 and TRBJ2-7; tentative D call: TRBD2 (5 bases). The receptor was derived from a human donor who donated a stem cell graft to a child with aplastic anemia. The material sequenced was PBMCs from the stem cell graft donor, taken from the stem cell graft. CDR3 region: CASSLVRRIEQYV. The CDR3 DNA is TGTGCCAGCAGCTTAGTGAGGAGGATCGAGCAGTACGTC.